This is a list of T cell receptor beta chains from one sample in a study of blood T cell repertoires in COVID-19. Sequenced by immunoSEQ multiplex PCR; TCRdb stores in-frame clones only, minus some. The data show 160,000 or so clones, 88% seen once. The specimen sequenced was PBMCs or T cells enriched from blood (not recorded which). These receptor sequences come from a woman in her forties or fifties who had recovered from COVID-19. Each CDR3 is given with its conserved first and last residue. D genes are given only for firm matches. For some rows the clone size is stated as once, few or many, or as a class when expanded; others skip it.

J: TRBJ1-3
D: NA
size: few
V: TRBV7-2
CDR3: CASSPLLGGSRSGNTIYF
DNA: TGTGCCAGCAGCCCTCTCTTGGGGGGGTCCCGCTCTGGAAACACCATATATTTT

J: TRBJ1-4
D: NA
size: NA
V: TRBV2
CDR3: CASKRQGVSNEKLFF
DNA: TGTGCCAGCAAAAGGCAGGGCGTCTCTAATGAAAAACTGTTTTTT

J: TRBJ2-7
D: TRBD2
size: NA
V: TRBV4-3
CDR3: CASSQSGTTDEQYF
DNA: TGCGCCAGCAGCCAATCCGGGACTACCGACGAGCAGTACTTC

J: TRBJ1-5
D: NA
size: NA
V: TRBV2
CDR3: CASRGAVGDGPQHF
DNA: TGTGCCAGCAGGGGCGCAGTGGGCGACGGGCCCCAGCATTTT

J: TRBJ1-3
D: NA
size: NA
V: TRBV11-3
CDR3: CASRAQVRNTIYF
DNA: TGTGCCAGCAGGGCACAGGTCCGAAACACCATATATTTT

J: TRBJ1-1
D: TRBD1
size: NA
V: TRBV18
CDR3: CASSLTTDRGANTEAFF
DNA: TGTGCCAGCTCACTAACCACGGACAGGGGGGCGAACACTGAAGCTTTCTTT

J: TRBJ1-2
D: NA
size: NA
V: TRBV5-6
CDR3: CASSLVTANYGYTF
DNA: TGTGCCAGCAGCTTGGTTACAGCAAACTATGGCTACACCTTC

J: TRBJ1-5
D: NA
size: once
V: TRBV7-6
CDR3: CASSPGGWSNQPQHF
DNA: TGTGCCAGCAGCCCCGGAGGGTGGAGCAATCAGCCCCAGCATTTT

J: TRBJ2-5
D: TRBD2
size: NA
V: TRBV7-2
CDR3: CASSSLAGRETQYF
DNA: TGTGCCAGCAGCTCACTAGCGGGGAGGGAGACCCAGTACTTC

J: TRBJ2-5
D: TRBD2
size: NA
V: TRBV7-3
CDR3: CASSRSGGYQETQYF
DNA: TGTGCCAGCAGTCGGAGCGGGGGGTACCAAGAGACCCAGTACTTC

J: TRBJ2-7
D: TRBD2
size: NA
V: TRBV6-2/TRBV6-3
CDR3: CASSPPPAGGLEQYF
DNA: TGTGCCAGCAGTCCCCCCCCAGCGGGGGGGCTCGAGCAGTACTTC

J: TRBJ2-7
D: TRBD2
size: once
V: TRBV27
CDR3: CTSRSLGAGGNEQYF
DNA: TGTACCAGCAGATCCCTCGGAGCGGGGGGGAACGAGCAGTACTTC

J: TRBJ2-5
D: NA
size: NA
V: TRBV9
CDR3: CASSAYKERETQYF
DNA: TGTGCCAGCAGCGCGTATAAGGAGCGGGAGACCCAGTACTTC

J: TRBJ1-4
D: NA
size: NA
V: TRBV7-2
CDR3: CASSNLGGAVNEKLFF
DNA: TGTGCCAGCAGCAACCTTGGGGGGGCAGTTAATGAAAAACTGTTTTTT

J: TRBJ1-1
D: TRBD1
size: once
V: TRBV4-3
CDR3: CASSQTGQANTEAFF
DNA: TGCGCCAGCAGCCAAACAGGACAGGCGAACACTGAAGCTTTCTTT

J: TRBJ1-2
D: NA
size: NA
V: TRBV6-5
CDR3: CASRLTGSYGYTF
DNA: TGTGCCAGCAGGTTAACAGGGTCCTATGGCTACACCTTC

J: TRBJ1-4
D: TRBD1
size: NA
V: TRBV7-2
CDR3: CASSLRTGGATNEKLFF
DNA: TGTGCCAGCAGCCTCCGGACAGGGGGCGCAACTAATGAAAAACTGTTTTTT

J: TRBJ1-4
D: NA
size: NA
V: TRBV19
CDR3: CASSMAFTNEKLFF
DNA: TGTGCCAGTAGTATGGCCTTCACTAATGAAAAACTGTTTTTT

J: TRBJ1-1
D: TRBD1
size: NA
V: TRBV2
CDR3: CASRGTGGYEAFF
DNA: TGTGCCAGCAGGGGGACAGGGGGTTATGAAGCTTTCTTT

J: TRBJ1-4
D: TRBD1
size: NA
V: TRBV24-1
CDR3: CATSETGGRDEKLFF
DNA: TGTGCCACCAGTGAAACAGGGGGCCGGGATGAAAAACTGTTTTTT

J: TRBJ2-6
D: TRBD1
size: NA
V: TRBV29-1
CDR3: CSVGQGASGANVLTF
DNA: TGCAGCGTGGGACAGGGGGCTTCTGGGGCCAACGTCCTGACTTTC

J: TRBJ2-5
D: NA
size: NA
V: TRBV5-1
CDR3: CASSLGTIPETQYF
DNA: TGCGCCAGCAGCTTGGGGACTATTCCAGAGACCCAGTACTTC

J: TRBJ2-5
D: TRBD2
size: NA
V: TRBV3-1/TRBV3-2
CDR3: CASSLGTTAAQETQYF
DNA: TGTGCCAGCAGCCTTGGGACTACGGCGGCCCAAGAGACCCAGTACTTC

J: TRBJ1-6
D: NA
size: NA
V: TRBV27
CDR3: CASTLHGIYNSPLHF
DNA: TGTGCCAGCACTCTCCACGGGATTTATAATTCACCCCTCCACTTT

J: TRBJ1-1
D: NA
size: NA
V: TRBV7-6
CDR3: CASSLVQGGTEAFF
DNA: TGTGCCAGCAGCTTGGTTCAGGGTGGAACTGAAGCTTTCTTT

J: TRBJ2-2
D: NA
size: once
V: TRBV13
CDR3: CASSPPSGELFF
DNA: TGTGCCAGCAGCCCCCCTTCCGGGGAGCTGTTTTTT

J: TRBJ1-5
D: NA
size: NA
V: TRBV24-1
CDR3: CATSSRGNQPQHF
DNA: TGTGCCACCAGTTCCAGGGGAAATCAGCCCCAGCATTTT

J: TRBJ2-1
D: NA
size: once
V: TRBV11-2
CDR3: CASSFHRDPNNEQFF
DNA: TGTGCCAGCAGCTTTCACAGGGACCCTAACAATGAGCAGTTCTTC

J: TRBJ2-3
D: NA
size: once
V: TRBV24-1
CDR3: CATSDPGSRTDTQYF
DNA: TGTGCCACCAGTGATCCCGGTTCTCGCACAGATACGCAGTATTTT

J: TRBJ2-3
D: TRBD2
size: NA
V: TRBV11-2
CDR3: CASSLVTSGTDTQYF
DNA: TGTGCCAGCAGCTTAGTGACTAGCGGAACAGATACGCAGTATTTT

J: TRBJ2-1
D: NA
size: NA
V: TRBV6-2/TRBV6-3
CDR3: CASSYTGTQFF
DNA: TGTGCCAGCAGTTACACCGGGACACAGTTCTTC

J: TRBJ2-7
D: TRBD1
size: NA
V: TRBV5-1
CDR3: CASSPGTGDVSYEQYF
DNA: TGCGCCAGCAGCCCGGGGACAGGCGATGTCTCCTACGAGCAGTACTTC

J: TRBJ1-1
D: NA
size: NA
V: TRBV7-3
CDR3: CASSYGFGTEAFF
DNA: TGTGCCAGCAGCTACGGGTTCGGCACTGAAGCTTTCTTT

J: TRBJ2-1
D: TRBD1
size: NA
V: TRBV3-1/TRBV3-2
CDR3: CASSQDPIRKTGLVEQFF
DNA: TGTGCCAGCAGCCAAGATCCTATAAGGAAGACAGGGCTCGTTGAGCAGTTCTTC

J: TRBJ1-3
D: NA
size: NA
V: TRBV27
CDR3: CASSLSMGLGNTIYF
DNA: TGTGCCAGCAGTTTATCGATGGGGCTTGGAAACACCATATATTTT

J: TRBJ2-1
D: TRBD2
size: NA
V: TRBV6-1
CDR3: CASSDTGTSPSYNEQFF
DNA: TGTGCCAGCAGTGATACCGGGACTAGCCCTAGCTACAATGAGCAGTTCTTC

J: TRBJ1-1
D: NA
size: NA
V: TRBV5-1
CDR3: CASSPGQNTEAFF
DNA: TGCGCCAGCAGCCCGGGACAGAACACTGAAGCTTTCTTT

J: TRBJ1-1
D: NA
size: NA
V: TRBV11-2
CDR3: CASSLVLGGTEAFF
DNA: TGTGCCAGCAGCTTAGTTTTGGGGGGAACTGAAGCTTTCTTT

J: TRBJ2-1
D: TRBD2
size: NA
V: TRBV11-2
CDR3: CASSPVGTSANEQFF
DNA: TGTGCCAGCAGCCCCGTGGGAACTAGCGCGAATGAGCAGTTCTTC

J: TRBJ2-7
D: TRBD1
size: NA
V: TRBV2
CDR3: CATIRDRGLDEQYF
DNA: TGTGCCACTATTCGCGACAGGGGGCTTGACGAGCAGTACTTC

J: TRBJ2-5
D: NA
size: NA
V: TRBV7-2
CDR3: CASSSEAPLRVQETQYF
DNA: TGTGCCAGCAGCTCCGAAGCCCCCCTCCGGGTTCAAGAGACCCAGTACTTC

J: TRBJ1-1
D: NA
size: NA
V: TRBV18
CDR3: CASSAKGGTEAFF
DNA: TGTGCCAGCTCAGCCAAAGGGGGCACTGAAGCTTTCTTT

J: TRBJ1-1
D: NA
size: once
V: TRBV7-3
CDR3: CASSWQTNTEAFF
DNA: TGTGCCAGCAGCTGGCAAACGAACACTGAAGCTTTCTTT

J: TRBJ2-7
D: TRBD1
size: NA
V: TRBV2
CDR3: CASRDRWVSEQYF
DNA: TGTGCCAGCAGGGACAGGTGGGTCTCCGAGCAGTACTTC

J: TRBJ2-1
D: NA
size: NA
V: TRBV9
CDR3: CASSAVGRGGPPGEQFF
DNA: TGTGCCAGCAGCGCCGTGGGTAGAGGCGGGCCTCCCGGTGAGCAGTTCTTC

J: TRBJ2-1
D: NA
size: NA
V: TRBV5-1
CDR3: CASSPGDRNYNEQFF
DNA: TGCGCCAGCAGCCCGGGTGACAGGAACTACAATGAGCAGTTCTTC

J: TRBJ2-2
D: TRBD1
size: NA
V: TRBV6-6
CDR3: CASSSGQGSSTGELFF
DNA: TGTGCCAGCAGTTCTGGACAGGGTTCTTCCACCGGGGAGCTGTTTTTT

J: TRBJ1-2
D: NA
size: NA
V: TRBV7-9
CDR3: CATLLGYGYTF
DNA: TGTGCCACACTATTAGGTTATGGCTACACCTTC

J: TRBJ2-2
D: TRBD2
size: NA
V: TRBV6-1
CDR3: CASSEASGGPNTGELFF
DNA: TGTGCCAGCAGTGAAGCGAGCGGGGGCCCGAACACCGGGGAGCTGTTTTTT

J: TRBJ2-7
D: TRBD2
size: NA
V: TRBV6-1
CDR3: CASSEPGGVYEQYF
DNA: TGTGCCAGCAGTGAACCCGGGGGGGTCTACGAGCAGTACTTC

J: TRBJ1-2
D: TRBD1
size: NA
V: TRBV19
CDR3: CASSTTTGGDTF
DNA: TGTGCCAGTAGTACGACGACAGGGGGCGACACCTTC

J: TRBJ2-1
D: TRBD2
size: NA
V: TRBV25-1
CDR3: CASSGSGGTYNEQFF
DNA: TGTGCCAGCAGTGGTAGCGGGGGAACGTACAATGAGCAGTTCTTC

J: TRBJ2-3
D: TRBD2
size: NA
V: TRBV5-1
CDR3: CASSLSGGQDTQYF
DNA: TGCGCCAGCAGCTTGAGCGGGGGGCAAGATACGCAGTATTTT

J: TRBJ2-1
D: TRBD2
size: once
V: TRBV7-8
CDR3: CASSLGTSGDEQFF
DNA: TGTGCCAGCAGCTTAGGGACTAGCGGGGATGAGCAGTTCTTC